This T cell receptor (beta chain) was captured in a study of T cell responses to AZD1222 COVID-19 vaccine. The data were produced by immunoSEQ multiplex PCR, yet TCRdb's version contains in-frame clones alone and is incomplete. The sample includes around 130,000 clones, 93% of them seen just once. The CDR3 is 13 amino acids. Trimming stripped 6 bases from V and 2 bases from J, with 10 bases between. The germline gives CDR1 MDHEN, CDR2 SYDVKM. The rearrangement links TRBV28 to TRBJ1-1; unclear D gene. The sequence was obtained from an adult in good health. The material sequenced was peripheral blood, taken on day 0 of AZD1222 vaccination. CDR3 in amino acids: CASSHDINTEAFF. DNA for the CDR3: TGTGCCAGCAGCCATGATATTAACACTGAAGCTTTCTTT. Variable domain in full (rest from reference TRBV28 and TRBJ1-1): DVKVTQSSRYLVKRTGEKVFLECVQDMDHENMFWYRQDPGLGLRLIYFSYDVKMKEKGDIPEGYSVSREKKERFSLILESASTNQTSMYLCASSHDINTEAFFGQGTRLTVV.